What follows are 13 T cell receptor beta chains derived from one specimen sequenced in a study of PD-L1 blockade in urothelial cancer (dated by TCRdb to the late 2010s). The time point label for this specimen denotes: peripheral blood 6 weeks after treatment start. The method was the immunoSEQ multiplex PCR assay. TCRdb stores this immuneACCESS table with in-frame sequences only. Part of the clones is absent; in the studies checked, under half of the shortfall reflects unresolved V genes, and no reason is known for the rest. The sample table shows 100,000 to 150,000 clones, and more than 70% are seen once. The biggest ten clones account for around 2.4% of the sample. The input for sequencing was PBMCs, taken around atezolizumab (anti-PD-L1) treatment. Every receptor here comes from a man aged 50 to 60 with urothelial cancer.

The gene calls are TRBV30 and TRBJ1-4, with D uncertain. The germline V and J ends were trimmed by 3 bases and 7 bases, with 15 bases remaining between them. The CDR3 consists of 14 residues. The germline gives CDR1 GTSNPN, CDR2 SVGIG (reference sequence). The CDR3, as DNA: TGTGCCTGGAGCGCCATAGCCTCTATTGAAAAACTGTTTTTT. Amino acids: CAWSAIASIEKLFF.

This clone was picked up one time. This chain links TRBV10-3 with TRBJ1-3, with 7 bases lining up with TRBD1. There are 15 residues in the CDR3. With 8 bases clipped from V and 0 bases from J, the junction kept 7 bases outside the gene matches. Germline loops: CDR1 ENHRY, CDR2 SYGVKD. The CDR3 DNA reads as TGTGCCATCGGGGACAGAATAAGCTCTGGAAACACCATATATTTT. Protein sequence: CAIGDRISSGNTIYF.

Only one count was recorded for this clone. The V and J genes are TRBV25-1 and TRBJ2-6; D may be TRBD1 (6 bases). The ends were cut back, 4 bases at V and 3 bases at J, with 19 bases in the middle. The CDR3 spans 18 residues. Germline V gives CDR1 MGHDK, CDR2 SYGVNS. CDR3 bases: TGTGCCAGCAGTGGCTCCGGGACAAGGGAATATGGGGCCAACGTCCTGACTTTC. Its protein is CASSGSGTREYGANVLTF.

V and J are TRBV27 and TRBJ2-7; the match to TRBD2 covers 8 bases. The CDR3 consists of 13 residues. Germline V lookup: CDR1 MNHEY, CDR2 SMNVEV (reference sequence). Trimming took 7 bases from V and 4 from J; bases not matched to a gene: 6. CDR3 nucleotide sequence: TGTGCCAGCAAGCCCAGCGGGAGTTACGAGCAGTACTTC. Protein product: CASKPSGSYEQYF.

This clone has more than one count but fewer than ten. The J gene is TRBJ2-5, the V gene TRBV5-1, with D tentatively TRBD2 (5 bases). The CDR3 covers 15 residues. Trimming pared 4 bases from V and 3 bases from J, leaving 16 bases between. Germline loops: CDR1 SGHRS, CDR2 YFSETQ. This CDR3 reads CASSAPPAEKETQYF. The CDR3 coding sequence is TGCGCCAGCAGCGCCCCCCCAGCGGAAAAAGAGACCCAGTACTTC.

This chain uses TRBV5-4 with TRBJ2-7; no reliable D call. Germline CDR1 reads SGHNT; CDR2 reads YYREEE (reference sequence). The germline V and J ends were trimmed by 0 bases and 1 base, with 11 bases remaining between them. The CDR3 has 15 amino acids. CDR3 nucleotide sequence: TGTGCCAGCAGCTTGGCCGGAACGGGTTCCTACGAGCAGTACTTC. Protein sequence: CASSLAGTGSYEQYF.

The chain uses TRBV2 and TRBJ2-2; 8 positions agree with TRBD1. This CDR3 is 14 amino acids long. V shed 10 bases and J 5 bases; nucleotides not matched to a gene: 9. Germline lookup yields CDR1 SNHLY and CDR2 FYNNEI. CDR3 residues: CATGGRRGTGELFF. CDR3 bases: TGTGCCACAGGGGGCAGGAGAGGAACCGGGGAGCTGTTTTTT.

V is TRBV2 and J is TRBJ1-4, with no clear D. The V gene lost 2 bases and the J gene lost 7 bases, with 17 bases spanning the gap. Germline V gene data show CDR1 as SNHLY and CDR2 as FYNNEI. The CDR3 totals 16 residues. For the CDR3, the DNA is TGTGCCAGCAGTGAAAGAACACTGCTTGGCGGTGAAAAACTGTTTTTT. Its protein product is CASSERTLLGGEKLFF.

The V and J genes are TRBV5-1 and TRBJ2-3; maybe TRBD1 (5 bases). V lost 4 bases and J 4 bases, leaving 13 bases between the germline ends. Germline V gene data show CDR1 as SGHRS and CDR2 as YFSETQ. The CDR3 is 14 residues long. The CDR3 spells CASSRGSGSDTQYF. In DNA form, the CDR3 reads TGCGCCAGCAGCAGGGGATCCGGTTCAGATACGCAGTATTTT. Full variable domain (remainder filled in from reference TRBV5-1 and TRBJ2-3): KAGVTQTPRYLIKTRGQQVTLSCSPISGHRSVSWYQQTPGQGLQFLFEYFSETQRNKGNFPGRFSGRQFSNSRSEMNVSTLELGDSALYLCASSRGSGSDTQYFGPGTRLTVL.

V is TRBV4-2 and J is TRBJ2-3, with 7 bases aligning to TRBD2. The CDR3 spans 17 residues. The V segment lost 0 bases and the J segment 0 bases; nucleotides outside the gene matches: 6. CDR1 is LGHNA, CDR2 YNFKEQ, per germline. For the CDR3, the DNA is TGTGCCAGCAGCCAAGAGGGCGGAGCGGGAAGCACAGATACGCAGTATTTT. The encoded protein is CASSQEGGAGSTDTQYF.

The rearrangement joins TRBV5-1 to TRBJ1-1, with TRBD1 as a possible D gene (6 bases). V was trimmed by 0 bases and J by 2 bases, leaving 11 bases between them. The length of the CDR3 is 15 residues. Germline CDR1 SGHRS, CDR2 YFSETQ. The CDR3 sequence is CASSLGQGINTEAFF. CDR3 nucleotides: TGCGCCAGCAGCTTGGGGCAGGGGATAAACACTGAAGCTTTCTTT.

This clone has only one observation. V is TRBV9 and J is TRBJ1-2; TRBD1 might be the D (5 bases). The CDR3 runs 14 residues. The V gene's germline CDR1 is SGDLS and CDR2 YYNGEE. Trimming shortened V by 4 bases and J by 0 bases, and 10 bases separated the two germline ends. CDR3 sequence: CASSQGRANYGYTF. CDR3 coding DNA: TGTGCCAGCAGCCAGGGAAGGGCTAACTATGGCTACACCTTC.

J is TRBJ2-7 and V is TRBV6-1; TRBD2 agrees at 8 bases. This CDR3 is built from 14 residues. The germline CDR1 and CDR2 sequences are MNHNS and SASEGT. After removal of 6 bases from V and 6 bases from J, the junction contained 10 bases not matched to a gene. The CDR3 DNA sequence: TGTGCCAGCAGGGAGCCGGGAGGGGTGGTCGAGCAGTACTTC. Amino acids: CASREPGGVVEQYF.